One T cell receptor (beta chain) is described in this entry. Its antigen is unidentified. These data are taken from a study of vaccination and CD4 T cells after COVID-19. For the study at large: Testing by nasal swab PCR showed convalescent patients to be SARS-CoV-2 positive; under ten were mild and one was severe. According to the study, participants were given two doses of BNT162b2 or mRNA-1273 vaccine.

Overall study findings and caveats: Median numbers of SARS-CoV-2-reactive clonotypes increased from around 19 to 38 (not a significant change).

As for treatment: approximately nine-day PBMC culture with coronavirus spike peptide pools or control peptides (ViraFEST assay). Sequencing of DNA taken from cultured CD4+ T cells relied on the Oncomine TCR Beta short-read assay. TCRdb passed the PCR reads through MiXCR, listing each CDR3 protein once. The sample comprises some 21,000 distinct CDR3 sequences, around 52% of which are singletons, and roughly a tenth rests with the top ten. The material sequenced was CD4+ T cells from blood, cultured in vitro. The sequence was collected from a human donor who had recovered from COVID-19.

The CDR3 reads CASSSPGSHTRETQYF. DNA of the CDR3: TGTGCCAGCAGCAGCCCAGGATCGCACACCCGAGAGACCCAGTACTTC. This rearrangement joins TRBV21-1 to TRBJ2-5. TRBV21-1 is reported as a pseudogene. The CDR3 contains 16 residues.